The next 20 T cell receptor beta chains were all read from a single sample in a study of molecular identifiers for immune sequencing clone quantification. From the PCR reads, TCRdb called clonotypes with MiXCR, one entry per CDR3 protein. The data show 30,000 to 40,000 distinct CDR3 sequences, under 20% seen once. Sequenced: naive CD8+ T cells from blood, with Jurkat cell RNA spiked in. Subset meaning: FACS-sorted CD8+CD4-CCR7+CD45RA+ naive T cells. These receptor sequences come from a human donor in good health. Some libraries in this study had Jurkat cell RNA spiked in.

This clonotype was found many times. This chain's CDR3 is CASSEAPGPYEQYF. The CDR3 DNA reads as TGTGCCAGCAGTGAAGCCCCAGGGCCCTACGAGCAGTACTTC. The chain has TRBV2 and TRBJ2-7; D is perhaps TRBD1 (5 bases). V lost 0 bases, J lost 2 bases, and 8 bases lay in between. Germline assignment: CDR1 SNHLY and CDR2 FYNNEI. The CDR3 length is 14 residues.

V and J are TRBV6-5 and TRBJ1-6; D gene unclear. Per the germline V gene, CDR1 is MNHEY and CDR2 is SVGAGI. The CDR3 consists of 16 residues. V lost 2 bases, J lost 0 bases, and 8 bases lay in between. The CDR3 is CASSYDGSSYNSPLHF. CDR3 DNA: TGTGCCAGCAGTTACGACGGCAGCTCCTATAATTCACCCCTCCACTTT.

There are many counts of this clonotype. The V call is TRBV7-6, the J call TRBJ2-3; TRBD2 is a possible D gene (5 bases). Trimming removed 1 base from V and 5 bases from J, with 10 bases in between. The V gene's germline CDR1 is SGHVS and CDR2 FNYEAQ. The CDR3 runs to 14 residues. CDR3 region: CASSLGGRGDTQYF. In nucleotides, the CDR3 is TGTGCCAGCAGCTTAGGGGGTCGGGGAGATACGCAGTATTTT. The complete variable domain, with remaining parts taken from reference TRBV7-6 and TRBJ2-3, reads GAGVSQSPRYKVTKRGQDVALRCDPISGHVSLYWYRQALGQGPEFLTYFNYEAQQDKSGLPNDRFSAERPEGSISTLTIQRTEQRDSAMYRCASSLGGRGDTQYFGPGTRLTVL.

This clonotype was observed many times. This chain links TRBV6-2 or TRBV6-3 with TRBJ2-1, with a weak D call TRBD2 (5 bases). With 7 bases removed from V and 2 bases from J, the gap between germline ends came to 12 bases. Germline CDR1 and CDR2: MNHEY and SVGEGT. The CDR3 totals 14 residues. In DNA, the CDR3 is TGTGCCAGCACCCCCGGGATACCCTACAATGAGCAGTTCTTC. Protein product: CASTPGIPYNEQFF.

The chain uses TRBV12-3 or TRBV12-4 and TRBJ2-7; 8 bases align to TRBD1. The J segment lost 4 bases and the V segment lost 0 bases, leaving 5 bases of the junction unmatched. The CDR3 spans 15 residues. DNA for the CDR3: TGTGCCAGCAGTTTAGCCCCGACAGGGGAGTACGAGCAGTACTTC. Its protein product is CASSLAPTGEYEQYF.

To note about this clonotype: This may be a read error, as it is one base from a much larger clone. The conserved final phenylalanine or tryptophan is absent from the CDR3, which likely points to a read error. The rearrangement joins TRBV20-1 to TRBJ2-7, with 8 bases fitting TRBD2. Germline assignment: CDR1 DFQATT and CDR2 SNEGSKA (reference sequence). This CDR3 contains 15 residues. With 0 bases clipped from V and 3 bases from J, the junction kept 7 bases outside the gene matches. CDR3: CSARDVERELYEQYL. DNA for the CDR3: TGCAGTGCTAGAGATGTAGAGCGGGAGCTCTACGAGCAGTACCTC.

In regard to this clonotype: A read error may be the cause here, since a much bigger clone is one base away. The rearrangement joins TRBV2 to TRBJ2-7; 7 nucleotides match TRBD2. The V gene end was trimmed by 0 bases and the J gene end by 2 bases; junction bases not matched to a gene: 7. The CDR3 totals 16 residues. Germline V gene lookup returns CDR1 SNHLY and CDR2 FYNNEI. CDR3 bases: TGTGCCAGCAGTGAAGCGGCCCGACTAGCCGCCTACGAGCAGTACTTC. Its protein is CASSEAARLAAYEQYF.

The chain links TRBV6-2 or TRBV6-3 to TRBJ2-1; TRBD1 might be the D (5 bases). The CDR3 runs 18 residues. V was trimmed by 0 bases and J by 2 bases, leaving 17 bases between them. Germline V gene data show CDR1 as MNHEY and CDR2 as SVGEGT. CDR3 sequence reads: CASSYSTFQGTTYNEQFF. In DNA form, the CDR3 reads TGTGCCAGCAGTTACTCGACGTTTCAGGGAACTACCTACAATGAGCAGTTCTTC.

This chain connects TRBV11-2 to TRBJ2-7; D might be TRBD1 (5 bases). The CDR3 is 14 amino acids. Trimming cost V 1 base and J 4 bases, with 11 bases left between them. CDR1 is SGHAT, CDR2 FQNNGV, per germline. In DNA form, the CDR3 reads TGTGCCAGCAGCTTAGGGGGCAGGGTTTACGAGCAGTACTTC. Translating it yields CASSLGGRVYEQYF.

The table lists this clonotype with many counts. The chain links TRBV10-3 to TRBJ2-3; 9 bases map to TRBD1. From germline, CDR1 is ENHRY and CDR2 SYGVKD. The V segment lost 4 bases and the J segment 0 bases; nucleotides outside the gene matches: 2. CDR3 length: 15 amino acids. For the CDR3, the DNA is TGTGCCATCAGTGGTGACAGGGGGAGCACAGATACGCAGTATTTT. Residues: CAISGDRGSTDTQYF.

This clonotype occurred a few times. This chain uses TRBV2 with TRBJ1-6; possibly TRBD1 for D (5 bases). V was shortened by 1 base and J by 5 bases, with 12 bases between the two germline ends. There are 16 residues in the CDR3. Germline CDR1 reads SNHLY; CDR2 reads FYNNEI. In DNA form, the CDR3 reads TGTGCCAGCAGTGAAGGGGGGTGGTTGGATAATTCACCCCTCCACTTT. It is translated as CASSEGGWLDNSPLHF.

A word on this clonotype: This may stem from a read error, because a much larger clone lies one nucleotide away. The gene calls are TRBV7-9 and TRBJ1-5, with 9 bases lining up with TRBD1. This CDR3 has 16 residues. Germline V gene sequence: CDR1 SEHNR, CDR2 FQNEAQ (reference sequence). Here the CDR3 DNA reads TGTGTCAGCAGCTTAGCGGGACAGGGCAGCAATCAGCCCCAGCATTTT. It encodes CVSSLAGQGSNQPQHF.

This clonotype was seen ten or more times. This rearrangement joins TRBV12-3 or TRBV12-4 to TRBJ2-2; 12 bases line up with TRBD1. The trim removed 7 bases at V and 3 bases at J, leaving 15 bases unmatched. This CDR3 has 19 residues. This CDR3 is CASKGQGAPPIIYTGELFF. The DNA of the CDR3 is TGTGCCAGCAAGGGACAGGGGGCCCCACCAATTATCTACACCGGGGAGCTGTTTTTT.

This clonotype was recorded at least ten times. The chain recombines TRBV18 with TRBJ1-5, with 7 bases matching TRBD1. The CDR3 has 15 amino acids. V lost 2 bases and J lost 1; bases outside the gene matches: 2. Per the germline V gene, CDR1 is KGHSH and CDR2 is LQKENI. This CDR3 reads CASSPNRGSNQPQHF. The CDR3, as DNA: TGTGCCAGCTCACCAAACAGGGGAAGCAATCAGCCCCAGCATTTT.

In this sample, this clonotype turned up many times. V is TRBV5-4 and J is TRBJ2-5, with 9 positions matching TRBD2. Germline CDR1 reads SGHNT; CDR2 reads YYREEE (reference sequence). The CDR3 extends over 16 amino acids. J gave up 4 bases and V 3 bases, and 10 bases lay outside the gene matches. The CDR3 sequence is CASSSAGGRAGETQYF. The CDR3 DNA is TGTGCCAGCAGCTCCGCTGGCGGGAGGGCCGGAGAGACCCAGTACTTC.

With respect to this clonotype: This sequence may be a read error, since a much larger clone differs from it by one base. This chain connects TRBV6-1 to TRBJ2-3, with 7 bases matching TRBD1. J was trimmed by 3 bases and V by 5 bases; bases with no gene match: 8. CDR3 length equals 15 residues. CDR1 and CDR2 from the germline V gene are MNHNS and SASEGT. CDR3 residues: CASSPDRVRTDTQYF. CDR3 nucleotide sequence: TGTGCCAGCAGTCCTGACAGGGTTCGAACAGATACGCAGTATTTT.

This clonotype was detected only a few times. The chain joins TRBV7-9 to TRBJ2-2; D is tentatively TRBD1 or TRBD2 (5 bases each). CDR1 and CDR2 from the germline V gene are SEHNR and FQNEAQ (reference sequence). With 5 bases removed from V and 6 bases from J, the gap between germline ends came to 19 bases. There are 16 residues in the CDR3. This CDR3 is CASSVGGQGAAGELFF. CDR3 nucleotides: TGTGCCAGCAGCGTTGGTGGGCAGGGAGCCGCCGGGGAGCTGTTTTTT.

This clonotype was seen repeatedly, ten times or more. The chain links TRBV7-9 to TRBJ1-1; D gene uncertain. This CDR3 contains 15 residues. V shed 5 bases and J shed 0 bases, with 13 bases lying between them. Per the germline V gene, CDR1 is SEHNR and CDR2 is FQNEAQ (reference sequence). The CDR3: CASSPPLRMNTEAFF. The CDR3 region has the DNA TGTGCCAGCAGCCCCCCCCTCCGGATGAACACTGAAGCTTTCTTT.

This clonotype was picked up many times. The chain is built from TRBV4-3 and TRBJ2-3; 11 nucleotides line up with TRBD2. There are 17 residues in the CDR3. Trimming cost V 0 bases and J 6 bases; bases outside gene matches: 8. The germline V gene has CDR1 LGHNA and CDR2 YSLEER. As DNA, the CDR3 is TGCGCCAGCAGCCAAGATGGTGTTGCTAGCGGGGGGGATACGCAGTATTTT. This sequence encodes CASSQDGVASGGDTQYF.

Concerning this clonotype: One end of the junction fails to match germline, which may point to a read error. This sequence joins TRBV28 and TRBJ2-4; D gene uncertain. Germline V gene sequence: CDR1 MDHEN, CDR2 SYDVKM. The CDR3 has 11 amino acids. The CDR3 reads CASSFKSIRYF. The CDR3 bases are TGTGCCAGCAGTTTTAAAAGCATTCGGTACTTC.